This entry lists 29 T cell receptor beta chains sequenced from one sample in a study of regulatory T cells in long-lasting Graves disease. Time point defined: persistent/refractory GD, antithyroid drugs over 5 years with positive TRAb. Making the TCR library involved RNA that had been extracted from PBMCs. With iRepertoire HTBI primers and Arm-PCR of CDR3 regions, TCR beta libraries were built. TCRdb processed the multiplex PCR reads anew with MiXCR; each CDR3 protein has one entry. This repertoire shows more than 650,000 distinct CDR3 sequences, 25% to 30% found once; its top ten account for around 42%. Here the sequenced sample was peripheral blood mononuclear cells (PBMCs), taken when the disease was refractory, from a patient treated with antithyroid drugs. These receptor sequences come from a female donor with Graves disease.

The V call is TRBV6-5, the J call TRBJ2-1; 9 nucleotides agree with TRBD2. After removal of 3 bases from V and 7 bases from J, the junction contained 16 bases not matched to a gene. This CDR3 is 18 amino acids long. Germline V gene lookup returns CDR1 MNHEY and CDR2 SVGAGI. CDR3 sequence: CASSYIPPAGGGLNEQFF. CDR3 nucleotide sequence: TGTGCCAGCAGTTATATCCCCCCTGCGGGAGGGGGGTTGAATGAGCAGTTCTTC.

This clonotype occurred a few times. Germline is not matched at one junction end, which may reflect a read error. This rearrangement joins TRBV6-1 to TRBJ2-7; D remains unclear. CDR3 length: 13 residues. Germline loops: CDR1 MNHNS, CDR2 SASEGT. The CDR3 bases are TGTGCCAGCAGTCGGACGAGTGCCTACGTGCAGTACTTC. This codes for CASSRTSAYVQYF.

The CDR3 loop is CSAATGYGYTF. As DNA, the CDR3 is TGCAGCGCCGCGACAGGGTATGGCTACACCTTC. V is TRBV29-1 and J is TRBJ1-2; 7 bases agree with TRBD1. V shed 7 bases and J 5 bases; nucleotides not matched to a gene: 4. This CDR3 contains 11 residues. Looked up from germline, CDR1 is SQVTM and CDR2 is ANQGSEA.

The rearrangement links TRBV20-1 to TRBJ1-2, with TRBD1 as a possible D gene (5 bases). In germline, CDR1 is DFQATT, CDR2 SNEGSKA (reference sequence). The V gene lost 3 bases and the J gene lost 7 bases, with 18 bases spanning the gap. CDR3 size: 14 residues. DNA for the CDR3: TGCAGTGCTAGCGGGCACAGGTTAGCCTGTGGCTACACCTTC. This codes for CSASGHRLACGYTF.

CDR3 amino acids: CASSLATSQNTGELFF. CDR3 nucleotides: TGCGCCAGCAGCCTCGCGACTAGCCAAAACACCGGGGAGCTGTTTTTT. The genes are TRBV5-1 and TRBJ2-2; 7 positions agree with TRBD2. This CDR3 comprises 16 residues. Germline V gene lookup returns CDR1 SGHRS and CDR2 YFSETQ. The ends lost 4 bases at V and 2 bases at J; junction bases unmatched: 8. The complete variable domain, with remaining parts taken from reference TRBV5-1 and TRBJ2-2, reads KAGVTQTPRYLIKTRGQQVTLSCSPISGHRSVSWYQQTPGQGLQFLFEYFSETQRNKGNFPGRFSGRQFSNSRSEMNVSTLELGDSALYLCASSLATSQNTGELFFGEGSRLTVL.

A few counts support this clonotype. This rearrangement joins TRBV20-1 to TRBJ1-6, with 10 bases identical to TRBD1. The trim removed 1 base at V and 8 bases at J, leaving 5 bases unmatched. CDR3 length: 15 amino acids. Per germline, CDR1 DFQATT and CDR2 SNEGSKA (reference sequence). CDR3 in DNA: TGCAGTGCTAGAGTAGAGGGGACAGGGGATTCACCCCTCCACTTT. Residues: CSARVEGTGDSPLHF.

In this sample, this clonotype turned up many times. The gene calls are TRBV28 and TRBJ2-7; a possible D gene is TRBD2 (7 bases). The CDR3 totals 11 residues. V was trimmed by 3 bases and J by 9 bases, leaving 9 bases between them. Per germline, CDR1 MDHEN and CDR2 SYDVKM. CDR3 loop: CASSFRGAQYF. The CDR3 DNA is TGTGCCAGCAGTTTTCGGGGGGCGCAGTACTTC.

Details on this clonotype: This may arise from a read error, as a much more abundant clone is one base away. The chain uses TRBV2 and TRBJ1-1; D is undetermined. The CDR3 is 13 amino acids. Per the germline V gene, CDR1 is SNHLY and CDR2 is FYNNEI. With 7 bases removed from V and 0 bases from J, the gap between germline ends came to 9 bases. Written as DNA, the CDR3 is TGTGCCAGCACACAAGACGTGAACACTGAAGCTTTCTTT. Translating it yields CASTQDVNTEAFF. Variable domain in full (rest from reference TRBV2 and TRBJ1-1): EPEVTQTPSHQVTQMGQEVILRCVPISNHLYFYWYRQILGQKVEFLVSFYNNEISEKSEIFDDQFSVERPDGSNFTLKIRSTKLEDSAMYFCASTQDVNTEAFFGQGTRLTVV.

This clonotype was counted a few times. The CDR3 coding sequence is TGCAGTGCTAGAGATAAGCGGGGGCCCCAGGGAGAGACCCAGTACTTC. The encoded protein is CSARDKRGPQGETQYF. The chain carries TRBV20-1 and TRBJ2-5; 8 bases match TRBD2. The junction had 10 bases not matched to a gene; V was cut back by 0 bases and J by 4 bases. The CDR3 has 16 residues. CDR1 and CDR2 (germline): DFQATT, SNEGSKA (reference sequence).

This clonotype has more than one count but fewer than ten. The chain combines TRBV2 with TRBJ1-2; no firm D call. CDR3 length: 13 amino acids. V was shortened by 3 bases and J by 1 base, with 6 bases between the two germline ends. Germline V gene lookup returns CDR1 SNHLY and CDR2 FYNNEI. CDR3 residues: CASSDSLNYGYTF. The CDR3 DNA sequence: TGTGCCAGCAGTGACAGCCTTAACTATGGCTACACCTTC.

In its sample, this clonotype was seen many times. V usage is TRBV28 and J usage is TRBJ1-1; D gene ambiguous. Germline lookup yields CDR1 MDHEN and CDR2 SYDVKM. The CDR3 contains 14 residues. V shed 1 base and J shed 1 base, with 7 bases lying between them. The CDR3 loop is CASSLLGKNTEAFF. The CDR3 coding sequence is TGTGCCAGCAGTTTATTAGGGAAGAACACTGAAGCTTTCTTT. Together with reference TRBV28 and TRBJ1-1, the CDR3 gives the full variable domain: DVKVTQSSRYLVKRTGEKVFLECVQDMDHENMFWYRQDPGLGLRLIYFSYDVKMKEKGDIPEGYSVSREKKERFSLILESASTNQTSMYLCASSLLGKNTEAFFGQGTRLTVV.

This chain uses TRBV6-1 with TRBJ1-1; 7 bases map to TRBD1. J lost 2 bases, V lost 4 bases, and 7 bases had no gene match. The CDR3 extends over 15 amino acids. Germline CDR1 is MNHNS and CDR2 is SASEGT. The CDR3 sequence: CASSARRQGNTEAFF. The CDR3 DNA is TGTGCCAGCAGTGCCCGGCGACAGGGAAACACTGAAGCTTTCTTT.

This sequence joins TRBV18 and TRBJ1-6; D ambiguous. Germline CDR1 is KGHSH and CDR2 is LQKENI. The CDR3 sequence is 15 residues long. Trimming removed 2 bases from V and 5 bases from J, with 10 bases in between. The CDR3 reads CASSPRTGNNSPLHF. The CDR3 DNA sequence: TGTGCCAGCTCACCAAGGACGGGGAATAATTCACCCCTCCACTTT.

A few counts support this clonotype. The chain uses TRBV3-1 and TRBJ2-5; D unresolved. V lost 4 bases and J 8 bases, leaving 14 bases between the germline ends. The CDR3 is made up of 13 amino acids. Germline CDR1 reads LGHDT; CDR2 reads YNNKEL (reference sequence). The CDR3 is CASSPHATATQYF. In nucleotides, the CDR3 is TGTGCCAGCAGCCCCCACGCTACCGCAACCCAGTACTTC.

This chain uses TRBV10-3 with TRBJ1-2; D call uncertain. The CDR3 has 13 residues. Trimming took 2 bases from V and 3 from J, leaving 7 bases between them. Germline V gene data show CDR1 as ENHRY and CDR2 as SYGVKD. The CDR3 protein is CAISEDGDYGYTF. CDR3 sequence (DNA): TGTGCCATCAGTGAGGACGGAGACTATGGCTACACCTTC.

The chain combines TRBV20-1 with TRBJ2-7, with D possibly being TRBD2 (5 bases). This CDR3 is 13 amino acids long. V shed 5 bases and J shed 0 bases, with 11 bases lying between them. Germline CDR1 reads DFQATT; CDR2 reads SNEGSKA (reference sequence). CDR3 amino acids: CSAALRGSYEQYF. For the CDR3, the DNA is TGCAGTGCTGCCTTACGGGGCTCCTACGAGCAGTACTTC.

The V and J genes are TRBV6-1 and TRBJ1-2; the D gene is possibly TRBD1 (6 bases). CDR1 and CDR2 from the germline V gene are MNHNS and SASEGT. V was cut by 5 bases and J by 6 bases, with 13 bases left in between. This CDR3 is 13 amino acids long. CDR3 loop: CASSTDSVHGYTF. In DNA form, the CDR3 reads TGTGCCAGCAGTACGGACAGTGTACATGGCTACACCTTC.

The chain employs TRBV12-3 or TRBV12-4 and TRBJ1-4; D uncertain. Trimming removed 1 base at V and 4 bases at J, with 10 bases between. The CDR3 spans 15 residues. As DNA, the CDR3 is TGTGCCAGCAGTTTAGGTGGCAGGTTTAATGAAAAACTGTTTTTT. The encoded protein is CASSLGGRFNEKLFF.

The rearrangement joins TRBV10-1 to TRBJ2-5; possibly TRBD2 for D (8 bases). Germline V CDR1 and CDR2: WNHNN, SYGVQD (reference sequence). V lost 2 bases and J 7 bases, leaving 26 bases between the germline ends. The CDR3 loop spans 18 amino acids. The CDR3 sequence: CASSEQPMDRLREGTQYF. The CDR3 DNA follows: TGCGCCAGCAGTGAGCAGCCAATGGACAGGCTACGGGAGGGGACCCAGTACTTC.

This clonotype was counted once. One junction end disagrees with the germline gene, perhaps due to a read error. The chain uses TRBV5-1 and TRBJ2-2; 10 bases fit TRBD2. This CDR3 spans 15 amino acids. CDR1 and CDR2 (germline): SGHRS, YFSETQ. CDR3 sequence reads: CASSPGLANTGGLFF. The DNA of the CDR3 is TGCGCCAGCAGCCCGGGACTAGCGAACACCGGGGGGCTGTTTTTT. Full variable domain (rest looked up from reference TRBV5-1 and TRBJ2-2): KAGVTQTPRYLIKTRGQQVTLSCSPISGHRSVSWYQQTPGQGLQFLFEYFSETQRNKGNFPGRFSGRQFSNSRSEMNVSTLELGDSALYLCASSPGLANTGGLFFGEGSRLTVL.

The chain is built from TRBV7-9 and TRBJ1-5, with a tentative D call TRBD1 (6 bases). Germline V gene lookup returns CDR1 SEHNR and CDR2 FQNEAQ (reference sequence). There are 15 residues in the CDR3. V gave up 4 bases and J gave up 6 bases, with 16 bases separating them. As DNA, the CDR3 is TGTGCCAGCAGCTCCGGGGGGGGGGCCGGTCAGCCCCAGCATTTT. Its protein product is CASSSGGGAGQPQHF.

The gene calls are TRBV20-1 and TRBJ2-7; 11 positions match TRBD2. Germline loops: CDR1 DFQATT, CDR2 SNEGSKA (reference sequence). Trimming cost V 0 bases and J 3 bases; bases outside gene matches: 16. This CDR3 contains 19 residues. The CDR3 DNA sequence: TGCAGTGCTAGAGATTATTCGGACAGGTCGGGACTAGCGGTCTACGAGCAGTACTTC. Translating gives CSARDYSDRSGLAVYEQYF.

This clonotype was observed many times. The V and J genes are TRBV20-1 and TRBJ1-1; D not certain. This CDR3 has 13 amino acids. Trimming cost V 5 bases and J 1 base, with 11 bases left between them. Germline V gene sequence: CDR1 DFQATT, CDR2 SNEGSKA (reference sequence). As DNA, the CDR3 is TGCAGTGCTGCCCGGACGGAGAACACTGAAGCTTTCTTT. As protein: CSAARTENTEAFF.

The table lists this clonotype with a few counts. The rearrangement joins TRBV12-3 or TRBV12-4 to TRBJ1-2; the match to TRBD1 covers 8 bases. This CDR3 is built from 13 residues. Losses at the gene ends were 7 bases for V and 8 bases for J; bases not matched to a gene: 9. Written as DNA, the CDR3 is TGTGCCAGCAACACCGGGACAGGCGGGGGCTACACCTTC. Residues: CASNTGTGGGYTF.

This sequence joins TRBV10-3 and TRBJ1-2, with D hard to call. Germline CDR1 is ENHRY and CDR2 is SYGVKD. The CDR3 length is 13 residues. Trimming left V 7 bases short and J 2 bases short, with 11 bases between. The CDR3 DNA reads TGTGCCATCATGCCCAGTAAAAACTATGGCTACACCTTC. Translation: CAIMPSKNYGYTF.

This clonotype was seen a handful of times. V and J are TRBV19 and TRBJ1-4; D gene ambiguous. This CDR3 spans 13 amino acids. Trimming took off 5 bases at V and 8 bases at J, with 12 bases between the two ends. Germline CDR1 is LNHDA and CDR2 is SQIVND (reference sequence). The CDR3 here is CASSWQDEEKLFF. CDR3 coding DNA: TGTGCCAGTAGTTGGCAGGATGAGGAAAAACTGTTTTTT.

DNA of the CDR3: TGTGCCAGCAGCCCGCCACAGGGGACGAACACTGAAGCTTTCTTT. Residues: CASSPPQGTNTEAFF. The chain recombines TRBV7-9 with TRBJ1-1; 7 bases fit TRBD1. V gave up 5 bases and J gave up 1 base; unmatched junction bases: 7. This CDR3 comprises 15 residues. Germline loops: CDR1 SEHNR, CDR2 FQNEAQ (reference sequence).

The chain combines TRBV12-3 or TRBV12-4 with TRBJ1-5, with D uncertain. CDR3 size: 14 residues. With 2 bases removed from V and 6 bases from J, the gap between germline ends came to 11 bases. CDR3 residues: CASSLSAMGQPQHF. CDR3 nucleotide sequence: TGTGCCAGCAGTTTATCGGCAATGGGTCAGCCCCAGCATTTT.

This clonotype was seen a few times. This chain connects TRBV3-1 to TRBJ1-1, with D maybe TRBD1 (6 bases). The CDR3 has 13 residues. Looked up from germline, CDR1 is LGHDT and CDR2 is YNNKEL (reference sequence). V lost 6 bases, J lost 5 bases, and 13 bases lay in between. The CDR3 region is CASRSQGGTEAFF. In DNA form, the CDR3 reads TGTGCCAGCAGGTCACAGGGTGGAACTGAAGCTTTCTTT.